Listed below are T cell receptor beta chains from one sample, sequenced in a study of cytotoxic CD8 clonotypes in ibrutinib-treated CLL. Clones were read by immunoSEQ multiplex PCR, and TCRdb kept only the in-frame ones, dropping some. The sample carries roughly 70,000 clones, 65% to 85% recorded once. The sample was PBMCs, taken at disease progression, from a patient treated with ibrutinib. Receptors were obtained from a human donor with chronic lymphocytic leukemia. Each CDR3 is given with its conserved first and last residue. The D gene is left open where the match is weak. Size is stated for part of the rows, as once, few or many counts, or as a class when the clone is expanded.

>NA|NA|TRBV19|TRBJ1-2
TGTGCCAGTAGTTCTAGGGCCGCTAACTATGGCTACACCTTC
CASSSRAANYGYTF
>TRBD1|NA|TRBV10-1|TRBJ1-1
TGCGCCAGCAGTGCCCTAGAACAGGGGATGAACACTGAAGCTTTCTTT
CASSALEQGMNTEAFF
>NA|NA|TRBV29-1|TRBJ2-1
TGCAGCGTCTACCCGAAGGGACATTACAATGAGCAGTTCTTC
CSVYPKGHYNEQFF
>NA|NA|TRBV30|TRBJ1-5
TGTGCCTGGAGTGTTCAGGGAGAACAGCCCCAGCATTTT
CAWSVQGEQPQHF
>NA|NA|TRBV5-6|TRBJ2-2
TGTGCCAGCAGCACCGGACAGCATCCCCTCGGGGAGCTGTTTTTT
CASSTGQHPLGELFF
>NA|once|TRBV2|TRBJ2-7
TGTGCCGGCTTGACGACGGTCCCCTACGAGCAGTACTTC
CAGLTTVPYEQYF
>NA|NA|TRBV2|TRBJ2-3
TGTGCCAGCAGTGTGGGCAGGCTGCGAGGGGATTTT
CASSVGRLRGDF
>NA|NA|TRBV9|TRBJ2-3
TGTGCCAGCAGCCGGGACAAATCCACAGATACGCAGTATTTT
CASSRDKSTDTQYF
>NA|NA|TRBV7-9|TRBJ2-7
TGTGCCAGCAGCTTAATGACGGCTTCCTACGAGCAGTACTTC
CASSLMTASYEQYF
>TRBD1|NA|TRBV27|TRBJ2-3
TGTGCCAGCAACCCGGGACAGGGGATTGGATGGGGCACAGATACGCAGTATTTT
CASNPGQGIGWGTDTQYF
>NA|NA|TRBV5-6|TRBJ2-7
TGTGCCAGCAGCTTGGCGGGGATGCACTACGAGCAGTACTTC
CASSLAGMHYEQYF
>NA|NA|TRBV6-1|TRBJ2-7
TGTGCCAGCAGTGTGACGTCCCCATACGAGCAGTACTTC
CASSVTSPYEQYF
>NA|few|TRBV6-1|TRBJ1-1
TGTGCCAGCAGTGAAACTGGTTCCAACACTGAAGCTTTCTTT
CASSETGSNTEAFF
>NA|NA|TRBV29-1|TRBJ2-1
TGCAGCGCCCGGGACTCTAGGACTGAGCAGTTCTTC
CSARDSRTEQFF
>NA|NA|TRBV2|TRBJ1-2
TGTGCCAGCAGTGTTCGGGAGTCGACTGGCTACACCTTC
CASSVRESTGYTF
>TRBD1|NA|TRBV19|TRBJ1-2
TGTGCCAGTAGTATAGGGGACAGGGGCTTTGGCTACACCTTC
CASSIGDRGFGYTF
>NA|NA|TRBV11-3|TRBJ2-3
TGTGCCAGCAGCGACTCATGGGGGGAAGATACGCAGTATTTT
CASSDSWGEDTQYF
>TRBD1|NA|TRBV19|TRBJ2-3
TGTGCCAGAACCTCCGGGACAGGGGAGGTCACAGATACGCAGTATTTT
CARTSGTGEVTDTQYF
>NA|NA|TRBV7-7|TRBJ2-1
TGTGCCAGCAGCTTAGAAGGAGCCAGTCGTCTGTTCTTC
CASSLEGASRLFF
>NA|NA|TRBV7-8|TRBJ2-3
TGTGCCAGCAGCTTAAGGGCTAGCGCCAACACAGATACGCAGTATTTT
CASSLRASANTDTQYF
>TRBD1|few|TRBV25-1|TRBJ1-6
TGTGCCAGCACCCAGGGGGCAAGGTCACCCCTCCACTTT
CASTQGARSPLHF
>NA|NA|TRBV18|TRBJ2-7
TGTGCCAGCTCACCACCTGGGGCCATTCGCTACGAGCAGTACTTC
CASSPPGAIRYEQYF
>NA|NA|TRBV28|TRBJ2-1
TGTGCCAGCAGGAGGGGACATTCCTACAATGAGCAGTTCTTC
CASRRGHSYNEQFF
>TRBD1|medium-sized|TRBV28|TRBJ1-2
TGTGCCAGCAGTTTAGCCGACAGGGGGCTACATGGCTACACCTTC
CASSLADRGLHGYTF
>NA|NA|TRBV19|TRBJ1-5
TGTGCCAGTAGTATAGAGGGTTATAGCAATCAGCCCCAGCATTTT
CASSIEGYSNQPQHF
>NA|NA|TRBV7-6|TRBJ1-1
TGTGCCAGCAGCTTAGCGCATGATAACACTGAAGCTTTCTTT
CASSLAHDNTEAFF
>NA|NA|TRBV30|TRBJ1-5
TGTGCCTGGAGTACTAGACAGAATAGCAATCAGCCCCAGCATTTT
CAWSTRQNSNQPQHF
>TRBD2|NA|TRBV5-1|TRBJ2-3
TGCGCCAGCAGCTTGGAGCTACCGGGACTAGCGGGGGGCGCAGATACGCAGTATTTT
CASSLELPGLAGGADTQYF
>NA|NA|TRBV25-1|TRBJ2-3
TGTGCCAGCAGTGAATTTGAGGGCGGTACGCAGTATTTT
CASSEFEGGTQYF
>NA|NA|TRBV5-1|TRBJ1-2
TGCGCCAGCAGCTATCTAGGGCCTAGTGTAAATTTTTATGGCTACACCTTC
CASSYLGPSVNFYGYTF
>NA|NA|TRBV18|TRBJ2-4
TGTGCCAGCCAACACCCAGAAACAGGGTCGAGCATTCAGTACTTC
CASQHPETGSSIQYF
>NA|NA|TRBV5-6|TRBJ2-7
TGTGCCAGCAGCTCCACAGGGATCCACTACGAGCAGTACTTC
CASSSTGIHYEQYF
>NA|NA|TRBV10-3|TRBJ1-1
TGTGCCATCAGTGACCCACAGGGTTCGACCACTGAAGCTTTCTTT
CAISDPQGSTTEAFF
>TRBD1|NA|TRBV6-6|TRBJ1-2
TGTGCCAGCAGGGACAGGTTGCGCTACACCTTC
CASRDRLRYTF
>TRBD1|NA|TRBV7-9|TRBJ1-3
TGTGCCAGCAGCTTATGGGACAGCTCTGGAAACACCATATATTTT
CASSLWDSSGNTIYF
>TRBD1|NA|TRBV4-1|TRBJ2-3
TGCGCCAGCAGCCTTACCGGGACACGGAACAGGGGCAAGTCAGAGTATTTT
CASSLTGTRNRGKSEYF
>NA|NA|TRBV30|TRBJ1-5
TGTGCCTGGAGAAAACAGGCCCTACCTATCTGGAGCAATCAGCCCCAGCATTTT
CAWRKQALPIWSNQPQHF
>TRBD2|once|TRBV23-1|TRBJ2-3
TGCGCCAGCAGTCAATCTGCTAGCGGGGCCATGGGCACAGATACGCAGTATTTT
CASSQSASGAMGTDTQYF
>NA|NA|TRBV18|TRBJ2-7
TGTGCCAGCTCACCACCTGTCCTAAGGGGCTACGAGCAGTACTTC
CASSPPVLRGYEQYF
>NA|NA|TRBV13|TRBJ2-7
TGTGCCAGCAGCTTCCAGGGTCTGAACGAGCAGTACTTC
CASSFQGLNEQYF
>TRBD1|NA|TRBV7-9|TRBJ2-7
TGTGCCAGCAGAACGGGACAGGGCTACGAGCAGTACTTC
CASRTGQGYEQYF
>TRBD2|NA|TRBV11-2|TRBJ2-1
TGTGCCAGCAGCTTAGACCGGGGGGGCCAGTATGAGCAGTTCTTC
CASSLDRGGQYEQFF
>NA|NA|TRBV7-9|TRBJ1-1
TGTGCCAGCAGCTTAGTGGGCAATGAAGCTTTCTTT
CASSLVGNEAFF
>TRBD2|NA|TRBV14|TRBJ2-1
TGTGCCAGCAGCCAAGCATCCTTACTAGCGGTTTACAATGAGCAGTTCTTC
CASSQASLLAVYNEQFF
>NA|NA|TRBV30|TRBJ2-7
TGTGCCTGGAGTGGGCTGGGCAAGTACTTC
CAWSGLGKYF
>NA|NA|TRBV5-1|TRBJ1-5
TGCGCCAGCAGCCCCGGGACGGATACCAATCAGCCCCAGCATTTT
CASSPGTDTNQPQHF
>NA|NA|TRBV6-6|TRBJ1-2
TGTGCCAGCAAGGGGGACTATGGCTACACCTTC
CASKGDYGYTF
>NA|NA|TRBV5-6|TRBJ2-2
TGTGCCAGCAGCAAATTCACCGGGGAGCTGTTTTTT
CASSKFTGELFF
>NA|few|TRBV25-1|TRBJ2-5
TGTGCCAGCAGTGCCCCCATTCGGGAGACCCAGTACTTC
CASSAPIRETQYF
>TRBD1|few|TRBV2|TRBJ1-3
TGTGCCAGCAGTCGAGACAGGGCTGGAAACACCATATATTTT
CASSRDRAGNTIYF
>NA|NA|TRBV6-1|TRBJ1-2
TGTGCCAGCAGTCGGGCGACACCTCCTAACTATGGCTACACCTTC
CASSRATPPNYGYTF